This record concerns one T cell receptor (beta chain) sequence. Some clones are missing from TCRdb's copy, which holds only in-frame ones; the method was immunoSEQ multiplex PCR. The sample carries 190,000 or so clones, 94% recorded once. These data belong to a study of blood T cell repertoires in COVID-19. On the study more broadly: Specimens from acute and convalescent COVID-19 originated in the United States, Italy and Spain. T cells, B-cell-depleted T cells, or PBMCs supplied cDNA or gDNA.

It was during active infection that Seattle patients were enrolled and then longitudinally followed. The sample taken for sequencing was peripheral blood. The sequence was collected from a man aged 25-40 years with COVID-19, enrolled during active disease.

The CDR3 sequence: CASSINRDSYGYTF. The DNA of the CDR3 is TGTGCCAGCAGTATAAACCGGGACAGCTATGGCTACACCTTC. The chain employs TRBV28 and TRBJ1-2; 7 bases match TRBD1. The germline V gene has CDR1 MDHEN and CDR2 SYDVKM. J gave up 4 bases and V 5 bases, and 7 bases lay outside the gene matches. CDR3 length equals 14 residues.